The 15 T cell receptor beta chains reported below all come from one sample, sequenced in a study of OX40 agonist ivuxolimab in advanced cancers. Assay used: immunoSEQ multiplex PCR; TCRdb lists only in-frame clones, some missing. The table has 60,000 to 70,000 clones, under 95% seen once. This specimen consisted of CD4+ or CD8+ T cells sorted from blood, obtained in a trial of the OX40 agonist ivuxolimab. These receptors were collected from an adult with an advanced solid tumor such as melanoma, head and neck, liver or kidney cancer.

The chain has TRBV12-5 and TRBJ2-3; TRBD1 matches 9 bases. CDR1 is LGHNT and CDR2 is FRNRAP in the germline V gene. The length of the CDR3 is 16 residues. Trimming at V came to 4 bases and at J to 2 bases, leaving 7 bases not matched to a gene. The CDR3 spells CASGSLTGGATDTQYF. CDR3 bases: TGTGCTAGTGGTTCCCTGACAGGGGGTGCCACAGATACGCAGTATTTT.

The gene calls are TRBV7-8 and TRBJ2-5; the match to TRBD2 covers 7 bases. With V trimmed by 1 base and J by 2 bases, 7 bases remained unmatched. This CDR3 spans 16 amino acids. Germline CDR1 SGHVS, CDR2 FQNEAQ. The CDR3 DNA reads as TGTGCCAGCAGCTTAGAGGGGAGGGGTACGCAAGAGACCCAGTACTTC. This gives the protein CASSLEGRGTQETQYF. Supplemented by reference TRBV7-8 and TRBJ2-5, the full variable domain reads GAGVSQSPRYKVAKRGQDVALRCDPISGHVSLFWYQQALGQGPEFLTYFQNEAQLDKSGLPSDRFFAERPEGSVSTLKIQRTQQEDSAVYLCASSLEGRGTQETQYFGPGTRLLVL.

V is TRBV29-1 and J is TRBJ1-1; 9 nucleotides line up with TRBD1. Germline loops: CDR1 SQVTM, CDR2 ANQGSEA. CDR3 length: 12 amino acids. V lost 7 bases, J lost 6 bases, and 6 bases stayed unmatched. The DNA for the CDR3 is TGCAGCGATTGGACAGGGGAGCCTGAAGCTTTCTTT. Its protein is CSDWTGEPEAFF.

This chain uses TRBV6-5 with TRBJ1-5; D not resolved. Germline CDR1 reads MNHEY; CDR2 reads SVGAGI. The CDR3 covers 13 residues. The V gene lost 6 bases and the J gene lost 1 base, with 7 bases spanning the gap. The CDR3 reads CASRSESNQPQHF. In DNA form, the CDR3 reads TGTGCCAGCAGATCGGAAAGCAATCAGCCCCAGCATTTT.

The chain is built from TRBV11-2 and TRBJ1-2; 7 positions agree with TRBD1. This CDR3 region has 14 residues. Germline V gene lookup returns CDR1 SGHAT and CDR2 FQNNGV. Losses at the gene ends were 1 base for V and 12 bases for J; bases not matched to a gene: 11. The CDR3 DNA sequence: TGTGCCAGCAGCTTAGGGGGTGGGACAGTTACGAACACCTTC. It encodes CASSLGGGTVTNTF.

This chain connects TRBV19 to TRBJ2-7; D gene uncertain. CDR3 length equals 14 residues. Germline-derived CDR1 and CDR2 are LNHDA and SQIVND (reference sequence). V was pared by 5 bases and J by 0 bases, with 11 bases between. This CDR3 is CASSSRTNSYEQYF. DNA of the CDR3: TGTGCCAGTAGTTCCCGTACTAACTCCTACGAGCAGTACTTC.

The V and J genes are TRBV28 and TRBJ1-5; D not certain. Germline loops: CDR1 MDHEN, CDR2 SYDVKM. V lost 5 bases, J lost 1 base, and 12 bases lay in between. This CDR3 spans 15 amino acids. The CDR3 loop is CASSLQRVSNQPQHF. CDR3 nucleotides: TGTGCCAGCAGTCTACAGAGGGTAAGCAATCAGCCCCAGCATTTT.

The gene calls are TRBV28 and TRBJ2-7; D not certain. Germline V gives CDR1 MDHEN, CDR2 SYDVKM. The CDR3 extends over 16 amino acids. The V end was cut by 3 bases, the J end by 0 bases, with 15 bases between. This CDR3 is CASSFDPEILSYEQYF. CDR3 DNA sequence: TGTGCCAGCAGTTTCGACCCGGAAATCCTCTCCTACGAGCAGTACTTC.

This chain connects TRBV18 to TRBJ1-1; 7 bases agree with TRBD1. J lost 4 bases, V lost 4 bases, and 15 bases had no gene match. Germline V gene data show CDR1 as KGHSH and CDR2 as LQKENI. The CDR3 consists of 17 residues. DNA for the CDR3: TGTGCCAGCTCACTTGAGGGGGCTCTAGTACATGGCACTGAAGCTTTCTTT. Its translation: CASSLEGALVHGTEAFF.

The J gene is TRBJ2-4, the V gene TRBV21-1; the D call in the table, TRBD1, was not verified against the DNA. TRBV21-1 is annotated as a pseudogene. This CDR3 spans 15 amino acids. CDR3: CASSSRQGAKNIQYF. The CDR3 bases are TGTGCCAGCAGCTCACGACAGGGGGCCAAAAACATTCAGTACTTC.

The chain joins TRBV7-2 to TRBJ2-3; D call uncertain. Germline V gene lookup returns CDR1 SGHTA and CDR2 FQGNSA. V gave up 5 bases and J gave up 2 bases, with 5 bases separating them. The CDR3 loop spans 12 amino acids. The CDR3: CASSRATDTQYF. The CDR3 DNA follows: TGTGCCAGCAGCCGAGCCACAGATACGCAGTATTTT.

The rearrangement uses TRBV27 and TRBJ1-2; 8 bases fit TRBD1. Trimming removed 6 bases from V and 5 bases from J; junction bases left unmatched: 8. This CDR3 comprises 14 residues. Germline V gene data show CDR1 as MNHEY and CDR2 as SMNVEV (reference sequence). The CDR3 here is CASSSGTGLYGYTF. CDR3 coding DNA: TGTGCCAGCAGCTCCGGGACAGGCCTTTATGGCTACACCTTC.

The chain joins TRBV7-9 to TRBJ2-3, with D unclear. The CDR3 loop spans 16 amino acids. Looked up from germline, CDR1 is SEHNR and CDR2 is FQNEAQ (reference sequence). The ends were cut back, 4 bases at V and 3 bases at J, with 17 bases in the middle. CDR3 in amino acids: CASSSRGLVYTDTQYF. CDR3 DNA sequence: TGTGCCAGCAGCTCTAGAGGTCTAGTATATACAGATACGCAGTATTTT.

V and J are TRBV5-1 and TRBJ1-1, with D tentatively TRBD1 (5 bases). The V end was cut by 5 bases, the J end by 7 bases, with 15 bases between. Germline V gives CDR1 SGHRS, CDR2 YFSETQ. The CDR3 length is 13 residues. The DNA of the CDR3 is TGCGCCAGCAGTCCGCTGGGGGGAAATGAAGCTTTCTTT. It is translated as CASSPLGGNEAFF.

The V call is TRBV2, the J call TRBJ1-1, with no clear D. The CDR3 runs 16 residues. Trimming shortened V by 5 bases and J by 0 bases, and 16 bases separated the two germline ends. CDR1 and CDR2 from the germline V gene are SNHLY and FYNNEI. The CDR3 loop reads CASSPDVWVMNTEAFF. The DNA of the CDR3 is TGTGCCAGCAGTCCGGACGTCTGGGTTATGAACACTGAAGCTTTCTTT.